The source of this T cell receptor (beta chain) is a study of blood T cell repertoires in COVID-19. About the study: Samples representing acute and convalescent COVID-19 were sourced from the United States, Italy and Spain. PBMCs, B-cell-depleted T cells, or T cells were the source of the cDNA or gDNA that made up the material.

Trimming stripped 6 bases from V and 3 bases from J, with 15 bases between. This CDR3 has 16 amino acids. The germline gives CDR1 WNHNN, CDR2 SYGVQD (reference sequence). Original processing methods: Counts of nucleated cells, estimated from reference gene primer amplification, were obtained. Some clones are missing from TCRdb's copy, which holds only in-frame ones; the method was immunoSEQ multiplex PCR. D and trimming come from the DNA, and the V and J calls and clone size come from that table. This sample has some 160,000 clones, with 89% found just once. The TCR was taken from a man aged 60 to 75 with acute or convalescent COVID-19. Sequencing was done on a sample of peripheral blood. The chain joins TRBV10-1 to TRBJ2-6; D is unresolved. Here the CDR3 reads CASSQGRGRGANVLTF. DNA of the CDR3: TGCGCCAGCAGCCAAGGTAGAGGCCGTGGGGCCAACGTCCTGACTTTC.